This T cell receptor (beta chain) is from a study of long-term antiretroviral therapy in people with HIV. Turning to this clone: What it binds is unknown.

Researchers report immunoSEQ v3.0 was run at survey level. TCRdb keeps only in-frame clones here, not all; method: immunoSEQ multiplex PCR. This sample has about 32,000 clones, with about 94% found just once. V lost 4 bases and J 8 bases, leaving 17 bases between the germline ends. CDR3 length equals 14 residues. Germline CDR1 reads ENHRY; CDR2 reads SYGVKD. Study conclusions and caveats: The data indicate that diversity increased after ART but remained below transplant donor controls. Regardless of time point, clones expanded before ART dominated the repertoire.

The starting material was unsorted PBMCs, obtained 4.1 years after starting antiretroviral therapy. The TCR was taken from a woman aged 50 to 60 with HIV. The V and J genes are TRBV10-3 and TRBJ1-2, with D uncertain. CDR3 residues: CAISAVGSLGGYTF. As DNA, the CDR3 is TGTGCCATCAGTGCGGTCGGGTCCTTGGGGGGCTACACCTTC.